The next 9 T cell receptor beta chains were all read from a single sample in a study of blood T cell repertoires in COVID-19. Generated by immunoSEQ multiplex PCR, the TCRdb table keeps only in-frame clones and is missing some. Of roughly 190,000 clones listed, about 80% are singletons. The sample consisted of peripheral blood. The receptors were sampled from a man aged 55 to 70 with acute or convalescent COVID-19.

This chain links TRBV6-6 with TRBJ2-5; TRBD1 aligns across 10 bases. Germline V gene lookup returns CDR1 MNHNY and CDR2 SVGAGI (reference sequence). V lost 5 bases to trimming and J lost 4 bases; unmatched junction nucleotides: 4. The CDR3 loop spans 14 amino acids. The CDR3 DNA reads as TGTGCCAGCAGTCCGACAGGGGGCAGAGAGACCCAGTACTTC. Translation gives CASSPTGGRETQYF.

The chain carries TRBV12-5 and TRBJ1-2, with 11 bases aligning to TRBD1. CDR3 length: 13 amino acids. Germline V gene lookup returns CDR1 LGHNT and CDR2 FRNRAP. Trimming removed 5 bases from V and 8 bases from J; junction bases left unmatched: 4. The CDR3 sequence is CASGQGQGAGYTF. CDR3 in DNA: TGTGCTAGTGGTCAAGGACAGGGGGCGGGCTACACCTTC. The entire variable domain, with the rest obtained from reference TRBV12-5 and TRBJ1-2, is as follows: DARVTQTPRHKVTEMGQEVTMRCQPILGHNTVFWYRQTMMQGLELLAYFRNRAPLDDSGMPKDRFSAEMPDATLATLKIQPSEPRDSAVYFCASGQGQGAGYTFGSGTRLTVV.

J is TRBJ2-3 and V is TRBV4-1, with D possibly being TRBD2 (6 bases). CDR1 MGHRA and CDR2 YSYEKL come from the germline V gene. The CDR3 has 16 amino acids. Trimming left V 0 bases short and J 3 bases short, with 13 bases between. Here the CDR3 reads CASSQDGGGRTDTQYF. CDR3 DNA sequence: TGCGCCAGCAGCCAAGACGGGGGAGGTAGAACAGATACGCAGTATTTT.

The table lists this clone with a count of one. The CDR3 here is CATSDQDRRWQFF. CDR3 coding DNA: TGTGCCACCAGTGACCAGGACCGGAGGTGGCAGTTCTTC. The rearrangement joins TRBV24-1 to TRBJ2-1, with a possible D match to TRBD2 (5 bases). Germline V gene lookup returns CDR1 KGHDR and CDR2 SFDVKD. V was pared by 4 bases and J by 12 bases, with 15 bases between. The CDR3 length is 13 residues.

The chain links TRBV5-1 to TRBJ2-5; tentatively, D is TRBD2 (6 bases). The germline gives CDR1 SGHRS, CDR2 YFSETQ. The V and J ends lost 4 bases and 5 bases respectively, with 15 bases between them. CDR3 length: 14 residues. The CDR3 coding sequence is TGCGCCAGCAGCCTGAACGGGGGACGGGAGACCCAGTACTTC. It encodes CASSLNGGRETQYF.

This chain links TRBV29-1 with TRBJ2-1; a possible D gene is TRBD2 (5 bases). Germline values: CDR1 SQVTM, CDR2 ANQGSEA. The CDR3 extends over 14 amino acids. V dropped 5 bases and J dropped 6 bases, with 17 bases sitting between them. CDR3 coding DNA: TGCAGCGTTCTAACTAGAGCCCTGCTCAATGAGCAGTTCTTC. Residues: CSVLTRALLNEQFF.

This clone was seen a few times. Different DNA sequences within this sample yield the same CDR3. This chain links TRBV2 with TRBJ1-1; 8 bases agree with TRBD1. The germline CDR1 and CDR2 sequences are SNHLY and FYNNEI. V shed 9 bases and J 1 base; nucleotides not matched to a gene: 4. The CDR3 is 13 residues long. The CDR3 protein is CASAGTGNTEAFF. The CDR3 DNA reads TGTGCCAGTGCCGGGACAGGGAACACTGAAGCTTTCTTT.

This clone turned up a few times. This chain links TRBV10-3 with TRBJ2-3; D not certain. There are 15 residues in the CDR3. V was trimmed by 3 bases and J by 3 bases, leaving 13 bases between them. The germline V gene encodes CDR1 ENHRY and CDR2 SYGVKD. For the CDR3, the DNA is TGTGCCATCAGTGATCCGAGCGAGATGACAGATACGCAGTATTTT. Its protein is CAISDPSEMTDTQYF.

This chain links TRBV4-2 with TRBJ1-1; D unclear. The V gene's germline CDR1 is LGHNA and CDR2 YNFKEQ. CDR3 length: 14 residues. Trimming shortened V by 6 bases and J by 5 bases, and 16 bases separated the two germline ends. The CDR3 here is CASRRGARQTEAFF. The CDR3 nucleotides read TGTGCCAGCAGAAGAGGAGCCCGGCAGACTGAAGCTTTCTTT.